Listed here is a single TCR beta chain. What it recognizes is unknown. The sample comes from a study of response to subunit inactivated influenza vaccine. Findings and limits, study-wide: Only a handful of new T cells, the authors suggested, are recruited with each seasonal influenza vaccination.

A single record per CDR3 protein comes from TCRdb applying MiXCR to the RT-PCR reads. The sample carries 550,000 to 600,000 distinct CDR3 sequences, approximately 12% recorded once. Per the germline V gene, CDR1 is DFQATT and CDR2 is SNEGSKA (reference sequence). Between the trimmed V and J ends, which lost 4 bases and 6 bases, there was a span of 22 bases. This CDR3 region has 16 residues. This receptor was obtained from a man between 50 and 59 years old who received an inactivated influenza vaccine. Sequencing used PBMCs from blood, obtained on the day of vaccination. The chain couples TRBV20-1 to TRBJ2-1; D not certain. CDR3 in amino acids: CSATLRATPFGNEQFF. For the CDR3, the DNA is TGCAGTGCTACACTGCGAGCGACACCCTTCGGCAATGAGCAGTTCTTC.